These 18 T cell receptor beta chains were sequenced from one sample in a study of T-cell memory formation after mild COVID-19. TCRdb analysed the 5' RACE reads with MiXCR anew, one entry per CDR3 protein. Of roughly 610,000 distinct CDR3 sequences listed, roughly 17% are singletons. The sample comprised PBMCs or a T cell subset sorted from them (not recorded which). These receptors were collected from an adult woman who had mild COVID-19 (a few samples of this study predate the infection). Cell type and time point are not known.

The chain has TRBV29-1 and TRBJ2-3; D is undetermined. Germline assignment: CDR1 SQVTM and CDR2 ANQGSEA. V lost 2 bases and J 6 bases, leaving 12 bases between the germline ends. This CDR3 has 13 amino acids. CDR3 DNA sequence: TGCAGCGTTGAAAGTATGCTCCGGGATACGCAGTATTTT. This gives the protein CSVESMLRDTQYF.

This clonotype was detected only a few times. The chain is built from TRBV5-1 and TRBJ2-5; TRBD2 might be the D (6 bases). Trimming removed 0 bases from V and 4 bases from J, with 13 bases in between. This CDR3 is 15 amino acids long. CDR1 is SGHRS and CDR2 is YFSETQ in the germline V gene. The CDR3 loop reads CASSLAGGKGETQYF. Written as DNA, the CDR3 is TGCGCCAGCAGCTTGGCTGGCGGGAAAGGAGAGACCCAGTACTTC.

This clonotype came up a few times. V is TRBV3-1 and J is TRBJ1-2; D is possibly TRBD1 (5 bases). Trimming shortened V by 1 base and J by 0 bases, and 18 bases separated the two germline ends. Germline CDR1 LGHDT, CDR2 YNNKEL (reference sequence). The CDR3 has 18 residues. The CDR3 here is CASSQVSRGRSANYGYTF. CDR3 sequence (DNA): TGTGCCAGCAGCCAAGTTTCGCGGGGGAGGTCAGCTAACTATGGCTACACCTTC.

The V call is TRBV7-8, the J call TRBJ2-2, with D possibly TRBD1 on 6 matching bases. CDR3 length: 16 amino acids. Germline V gene lookup returns CDR1 SGHVS and CDR2 FQNEAQ. Trimming took off 2 bases at V and 0 bases at J, with 10 bases between the two ends. CDR3 protein: CASSLYQGSNTGELFF. As DNA, the CDR3 is TGTGCCAGCAGCTTATATCAGGGGTCGAACACCGGGGAGCTGTTTTTT.

The CDR3 DNA reads TGCGCCAGCAGTGGGACAGAAGAGACCCAGTACTTC. This codes for CASSGTEETQYF. The rearrangement joins TRBV5-1 to TRBJ2-5; 7 positions match TRBD1. The CDR3 spans 12 residues. Trimming cost V 5 bases and J 3 bases; bases outside gene matches: 1. CDR1 is SGHRS, CDR2 YFSETQ, per germline.

The chain couples TRBV6-5 to TRBJ2-2, with D unclear. The CDR3 extends over 14 amino acids. Per the germline V gene, CDR1 is MNHEY and CDR2 is SVGAGI. The V end lost 6 bases, the J end lost 7 bases, and 15 bases lay between the germline ends. In nucleotides, the CDR3 is TGTGCCAGCAGCTGGCGTAAAATCGGCGGGGAGCTGTTTTTT. The encoded protein is CASSWRKIGGELFF.

There are a few counts of this clonotype. CDR3 DNA sequence: TGCAGTGCTAGAGATCCCAGACTAGCGGGAGGGGCAGATACGCAGTATTTT. This codes for CSARDPRLAGGADTQYF. The gene calls are TRBV20-1 and TRBJ2-3, with TRBD2 identical over 14 bases. The CDR3 has 17 residues. Trimming took 0 bases from V and 4 from J; bases not matched to a gene: 6. CDR1 is DFQATT and CDR2 is SNEGSKA in the germline V gene (reference sequence).

This clonotype was found many times. The CDR3 DNA reads as TGTGCCAGCAGTTTAGAGGGAGGCCCCTACAATGAGCAGTTCTTC. It codes for CASSLEGGPYNEQFF. The rearrangement links TRBV12-3 or TRBV12-4 to TRBJ2-1; D might be TRBD2 (6 bases). The CDR3 spans 15 residues. V lost 1 base and J 2 bases, leaving 9 bases between the germline ends.

This chain connects TRBV9 to TRBJ2-5, with 10 bases fitting TRBD2. With 4 bases clipped from V and 3 bases from J, the junction kept 18 bases outside the gene matches. The CDR3 covers 19 residues. Germline V lookup: CDR1 SGDLS, CDR2 YYNGEE. CDR3 DNA: TGTGCCAGCAGCCCTCCCTGGGCTAGCGGGAGATCGGGCGAAGAGACCCAGTACTTC. As protein: CASSPPWASGRSGEETQYF.

The sample holds a few counts of this clonotype. J is TRBJ2-5 and V is TRBV7-9, with a weak D call TRBD2 (5 bases). Germline CDR1 reads SEHNR; CDR2 reads FQNEAQ (reference sequence). The V and J ends lost 5 bases and 1 base respectively, with 11 bases between them. The CDR3 is made up of 14 amino acids. CDR3 sequence: CASSRSGSQETQYF. In nucleotides, the CDR3 is TGTGCCAGCAGCCGCAGCGGTTCCCAAGAGACCCAGTACTTC.

This clonotype was seen a single time. V and J are TRBV30 and TRBJ1-6, with D possibly being TRBD1 (5 bases). CDR1 GTSNPN and CDR2 SVGIG come from the germline V gene (reference sequence). The CDR3 is made up of 13 amino acids. Trimming shortened V by 2 bases and J by 7 bases, and 9 bases separated the two germline ends. CDR3 protein: CAWSIRDNSPLHF. For the CDR3, the DNA is TGTGCCTGGAGTATAAGGGACAATTCACCCCTCCACTTT. The full variable domain, rest sourced from reference TRBV30 and TRBJ1-6, is SQTIHQWPATLVQPVGSPLSLECTVEGTSNPNLYWYRQAAGRGLQLLFYSVGIGQISSEVPQNLSASRPQDRQFILSSKKLLLSDSGFYLCAWSIRDNSPLHFGNGTRLTVT.

This clonotype came up a few times. The chain employs TRBV7-2 and TRBJ2-6; weak D call: TRBD2 (6 bases). Deletions cut 5 bases from V and 0 bases from J, with 17 bases between. The CDR3 length is 18 residues. The germline V gene encodes CDR1 SGHTA and CDR2 FQGNSA. CDR3 in DNA: TGTGCCAGCAGCCCGCCGGGGACTTATGACTCTGGGGCCAACGTCCTGACTTTC. Translation gives CASSPPGTYDSGANVLTF.

This chain links TRBV15 with TRBJ2-7; D tentatively reads TRBD1 or TRBD2 (5 bases each). Germline CDR1 LNHNV, CDR2 YYDKDF (reference sequence). Trimming cost V 1 base and J 4 bases, with 5 bases left between them. The CDR3 extends over 12 amino acids. The CDR3 DNA reads TGTGCCACCAGCAGAGGGGGGTACGAGCAGTACTTC. Translated: CATSRGGYEQYF. The full variable domain, with the rest looked up from reference TRBV15 and TRBJ2-7, is DAMVIQNPRYQVTQFGKPVTLSCSQTLNHNVMYWYQQKSSQAPKLLFHYYDKDFNNEADTPDNFQSRRPNTSFCFLDIRSPGLGDTAMYLCATSRGGYEQYFGPGTRLTVT.

The V and J genes are TRBV29-1 and TRBJ2-4; D possibly corresponds to TRBD1 (5 bases). Per germline, CDR1 SQVTM and CDR2 ANQGSEA. This CDR3 contains 17 residues. The ends were cut back, 0 bases at V and 7 bases at J, with 22 bases in the middle. The DNA of the CDR3 is TGCAGCGTTGAAGATAAGCCGGCAGGGTTCCTCGGGAACATTCAGTACTTC. This gives the protein CSVEDKPAGFLGNIQYF.

This clonotype was detected ten times or more. This chain joins TRBV5-1 and TRBJ1-1, with a possible D match to TRBD1 (6 bases). CDR3 length: 14 residues. CDR1 SGHRS and CDR2 YFSETQ come from the germline V gene. Trimming shortened V by 4 bases and J by 2 bases, and 12 bases separated the two germline ends. Here the CDR3 DNA reads TGCGCCAGCAGCCGCGGACAGAGAAACACTGAAGCTTTCTTT. This gives the protein CASSRGQRNTEAFF.

CDR3 in amino acids: CASGLVNSDEQYF. CDR3 bases: TGTGCTAGTGGTTTGGTAAACTCTGACGAGCAGTACTTC. The V gene is TRBV12-5, the J gene TRBJ2-7; D is uncertain. The CDR3 covers 13 residues. V shed 0 bases and J shed 5 bases, with 8 bases lying between them. CDR1 is LGHNT, CDR2 FRNRAP, per germline. The variable domain in full, with the rest retrieved from reference TRBV12-5 and TRBJ2-7, is DARVTQTPRHKVTEMGQEVTMRCQPILGHNTVFWYRQTMMQGLELLAYFRNRAPLDDSGMPKDRFSAEMPDATLATLKIQPSEPRDSAVYFCASGLVNSDEQYFGPGTRLTVT.

This clonotype was counted only a few times. The CDR3 nucleotides read TGTGCCAGCAGCCGAGACAGCGGCTACGAGCAGTACTTC. This translates into CASSRDSGYEQYF. The chain recombines TRBV4-2 with TRBJ2-7; D tentatively fits TRBD1 or TRBD2 (5 bases each). The CDR3 length is 13 residues. The V gene's germline CDR1 is LGHNA and CDR2 YNFKEQ. Trimming removed 4 bases from V and 3 bases from J, with 10 bases in between.

V and J are TRBV29-1 and TRBJ2-3; D is unclear. Per germline, CDR1 SQVTM and CDR2 ANQGSEA. This CDR3 is 12 amino acids long. V was cut by 2 bases and J by 6 bases, with 9 bases left in between. The CDR3 loop is CSVETPRDTQYF. DNA of the CDR3: TGCAGCGTTGAAACGCCGAGGGATACGCAGTATTTT.